These T cell receptor beta chains were read from a single sample in a study of OX40 agonist ivuxolimab in advanced cancers. Sequencing was performed with immunoSEQ multiplex PCR; in TCRdb, only in-frame clones are kept and a portion is missing. This sample carries some 61,000 clones, more than 80% of them seen once, and the ten largest clones take 5% to 6%. Sequencing was performed on CD4+ or CD8+ T cells sorted from blood, taken in a trial of the OX40 agonist ivuxolimab. All receptors derive from an adult with an advanced solid tumor such as melanoma, head and neck, liver or kidney cancer. Both conserved end residues are part of each CDR3. The D gene is left open where the match is weak. The listing skips clone size in some rows; elsewhere it reads once, few, many or a size class.

j_gene,d_gene,v_gene,abundance,CDR3nt,CDR3aa
TRBJ1-4,NA,TRBV18,NA,TGTGCCAGCTCACCGTCTTTTAATGAAAAACTGTTTTTT,CASSPSFNEKLFF
TRBJ2-7,NA,TRBV9,NA,TGTGCCAGCAGCGTAGGAGGCCAGGGAGGATTCTACGAGCAGTACTTC,CASSVGGQGGFYEQYF
TRBJ1-5,NA,TRBV19,NA,TGTGCCAGTAGTACCCAGGGTAGCAATCAGCCCCAGCATTTT,CASSTQGSNQPQHF
TRBJ2-2,TRBD1,TRBV7-3,NA,TGTGCCAGCAGCTTAATGGGGACAGAGAACACCGGGGAGCTGTTTTTT,CASSLMGTENTGELFF
TRBJ2-3,NA,TRBV30,once,TGTGCCTGGAGGACGGCGGGGGCGTCAATAAGCACAGATACGCAGTATTTT,CAWRTAGASISTDTQYF
TRBJ2-1,NA,TRBV5-8,NA,TGTGCCAGCAGCTTTGGCCGCATCTGGAATGAGCAGTTCTTC,CASSFGRIWNEQFF
TRBJ1-5,NA,TRBV28,once,TGTGCCAGCAGTTTTAAGGGATTTTACAATCAGCCCCAGCATTTT,CASSFKGFYNQPQHF
TRBJ1-2,NA,TRBV5-1,NA,TGCGCCAGCAGCTTGGAGCAGGGAGGGAGGTCGGACGGCTACACCTTC,CASSLEQGGRSDGYTF
TRBJ2-5,NA,TRBV30,NA,TGTGCCTGGAGTGCGACCACCCAAGAGACCCAGTACTTC,CAWSATTQETQYF
TRBJ2-3,NA,TRBV7-6,NA,TGTGCCAGCAGCCCAGTTGGCCTGCAACCCAGTACGCAGTATTTT,CASSPVGLQPSTQYF
TRBJ2-1,TRBD2,TRBV7-9,NA,TGTGCCAGCAGCTTAGGGACTAGCGGTAACAATGAGCAGTTCTTC,CASSLGTSGNNEQFF
TRBJ2-6,NA,TRBV5-4,NA,TGTGCCATCCGGGACAAGAGCTCTGGGGCCAACGTCCTGACTTTC,CAIRDKSSGANVLTF
TRBJ1-5,TRBD1,TRBV30,NA,TGTGCCTGGAGTGTACCCCGCCACAGGGGGGGAAATCAGCCCCAGCATTTT,CAWSVPRHRGGNQPQHF
TRBJ2-7,TRBD2,TRBV2,NA,TGTGCCAGCGAAAAAAGTATCCTCACTAGCGTCTACTTC,CASEKSILTSVYF